This is a list of T cell receptor beta chains from one sample in a study of blood T cell repertoires in COVID-19. Produced via immunoSEQ multiplex PCR; TCRdb's table is partial and in-frame only. Of over 100,000 clones listed, 85% were seen once; the top ten hold roughly 10%. The sample was peripheral blood. These receptors were collected from a man older than 75 with acute or convalescent COVID-19. Both conserved end residues are part of each CDR3. A D gene is named only where the DNA matches it firmly. Size tells how often a clone was seen (once, few, many) or the class of an expanded clone, and some rows leave it out.

J gene	V gene	D gene	clone size	CDR3 DNA	CDR3 protein
TRBJ1-1	TRBV6-5	-	few	TGTGCCAGCATCCCACTGCGGGACGGGTTCACTGAAGCTTTCTTT	CASIPLRDGFTEAFF
TRBJ2-2	TRBV7-2	TRBD1	-	TGTGCCAGCAGCTTAGGACAGGGAAGAGGAGGGGAGCTGTTTTTT	CASSLGQGRGGELFF
TRBJ1-1	TRBV6-4	-	-	TGTGCCAGCAGTGACGCGCCGTTGGGCAAGAACACTGAAGCTTTCTTT	CASSDAPLGKNTEAFF
TRBJ2-1	TRBV18	-	-	TGTGCCAGCTCGGGGGGTGATGAGCAGTTCTTC	CASSGGDEQFF
TRBJ1-2	TRBV2	-	-	TGTGCCAGCAGTGTGGTTGGCGGGGCACAGCATTTCTATGGCTACACCTTC	CASSVVGGAQHFYGYTF
TRBJ2-7	TRBV9	-	few	TGTGCCAGCAGCGCATGGGGGGACAGCTACGAGCAGTACTTC	CASSAWGDSYEQYF
TRBJ1-1	TRBV5-1	-	-	TGCGCCAGCAGCACCGGGACATATAACACTGAAGCTTTCTTT	CASSTGTYNTEAFF
TRBJ1-1	TRBV18	-	-	TGTGCCAGCTCACCCGAGGCAGCCTTTGAAGCTTTCTTT	CASSPEAAFEAFF
TRBJ2-4	TRBV25-1	TRBD1	-	TGTGCCAGCAGTGAATATGTGGCAGGGGGCGAAGCCAAAAACATTCAGTACTTC	CASSEYVAGGEAKNIQYF
TRBJ1-1	TRBV3-1/TRBV3-2	-	once	TGTGCCAGCAGCCCCCGAGGGAGCATGAACACTGAAGCTTTCTTT	CASSPRGSMNTEAFF
TRBJ2-7	TRBV28	-	-	TGTGCCAGCATGATCCTTTCAGGGTTAGAACAGTACTTC	CASMILSGLEQYF
TRBJ1-6	TRBV5-1	-	-	TGCGCCAGCAGCTTGCGCGGCAGGGCGGAATATAATTCACCCCTCCACTTT	CASSLRGRAEYNSPLHF
TRBJ2-5	TRBV19	-	-	TGTGCCAGTAGTCAGGCAGGAGGGCCACAAGAGACCCAGTACTTC	CASSQAGGPQETQYF
TRBJ1-2	TRBV24-1	-	-	TGTGCCACCAGCAGGGGCGATAACTATGGCTACACCTTC	CATSRGDNYGYTF
TRBJ1-1	TRBV6-5	TRBD1	-	TGTGCCAGCAGGTCTAATACCGGGACAGACTTTGAAGCTTTCTTT	CASRSNTGTDFEAFF
TRBJ1-5	TRBV30	TRBD1	-	TGTGCCTGGAGTGTACTGGGACAGGGAGGCCAGCCCCAGCATTTT	CAWSVLGQGGQPQHF
TRBJ1-5	TRBV5-5	TRBD1	-	TGTGCCAGCAGCCTAACAGGGGCCCTCCAGCCCCAGCATTTT	CASSLTGALQPQHF
TRBJ2-4	TRBV5-1	TRBD2	-	TGCGCCAGCAGCCCGACTGGCGGGGGGGCCAAAAACATTCAGTACTTC	CASSPTGGGAKNIQYF
TRBJ2-7	TRBV14	TRBD2	-	TGTGCCAGCAGCCGTTCCACGGGACTAGCGGGAGAAGGTTTGTACGAGCAGTACTTC	CASSRSTGLAGEGLYEQYF
TRBJ2-3	TRBV19	TRBD2	-	TGTGCCAGTACCCTTAGCGGGAGGAGCACAGATACGCAGTATTTT	CASTLSGRSTDTQYF
TRBJ2-5	TRBV21-1	-	-	TGTGCCAGCAGCAAAGTAGGGAGGCTAACGTACCAAGAGACCCAGTACTTC	CASSKVGRLTYQETQYF
TRBJ2-3	TRBV18	TRBD1	-	TGTGCCAGCTCACCTCGGGGACAGGAGGTCGGAGATACGCAGTATTTT	CASSPRGQEVGDTQYF
TRBJ2-7	TRBV6-5	-	-	TGTGCCAGCAGCCAAAGAGACGAGCAGTACTTC	CASSQRDEQYF
TRBJ1-2	TRBV5-1	TRBD1	-	TGCGCCAGCAGTCCCGGGACAGGGGCTTACTATGGCTACACCTTC	CASSPGTGAYYGYTF
TRBJ1-1	TRBV5-1	-	once	TGCGCCAGCAGCTTGGAGGGGTCTACGAACACTGAAGCTTTCTTT	CASSLEGSTNTEAFF
TRBJ1-2	TRBV5-1	TRBD1	-	TGCGCCAGCACCTTTACGGGGACAGGGGGCGATGGCTACACCTTC	CASTFTGTGGDGYTF
TRBJ1-2	TRBV3-1/TRBV3-2	-	-	TGTGCCAGCAGCCAAGATTCAGTCGCGGTCTTC	CASSQDSVAVF
TRBJ2-3	TRBV6-5	TRBD1	-	TGTGCCAGCAGGAAGGCGGACAGGGGGCAAGATACGCAGTATTTT	CASRKADRGQDTQYF
TRBJ1-6	TRBV30	-	-	TGTGCCTGGAGCGACCCGGGGGTCAGTTTACGTTATAATTCACCCCTCCACTTT	CAWSDPGVSLRYNSPLHF
TRBJ1-5	TRBV19	-	-	TGTGCCAGTAGTATACGGCAGGGTGAGAGCTCGCGCTACAATCAGCCCCAGCATTTT	CASSIRQGESSRYNQPQHF
TRBJ1-5	TRBV7-9	-	-	TGTGCCAGCAGCACGTCCCAGACAGCAAATCAGCCCCAGCATTTT	CASSTSQTANQPQHF
TRBJ2-7	TRBV5-1	TRBD2	-	TGCGCCAGCAGCCCCAGCCAACTAGCGAACTACGAGCAGTACTTC	CASSPSQLANYEQYF
TRBJ1-5	TRBV19	-	few	TGTGCCAGTAGTTCCCTTTCTACGTTTACCGGGGGAAATAATCAGCCCCAGCATTTT	CASSSLSTFTGGNNQPQHF
TRBJ1-3	TRBV19	-	-	TGTGCCAGTAGTATTATGACCGGGGGAGGAAACACCATATATTTT	CASSIMTGGGNTIYF
TRBJ1-1	TRBV29-1	-	-	TGCAGCGTTGGCGGGGACGGTGAAGCTTTCTTT	CSVGGDGEAFF
TRBJ2-7	TRBV10-3	-	-	TGTGCCATCAGTGATTCCGGACAGTTCTCGACCCACTACGAGCAGTACTTC	CAISDSGQFSTHYEQYF
TRBJ1-6	TRBV18	-	-	TGTGCCAGCTCGCCCGGACAGATTAATTCACCCCTCCACTTT	CASSPGQINSPLHF
TRBJ1-2	TRBV27	-	-	TGTGCCAGCAGCCTAGAGGGAGGGGAAACTCTCGGTGGCTACACCTTC	CASSLEGGETLGGYTF
TRBJ2-1	TRBV3-1/TRBV3-2	-	-	TGTGCCAGCAGCCATCCGGGGTCTCACAATGAGCAGTTCTTC	CASSHPGSHNEQFF
TRBJ1-1	TRBV3-1/TRBV3-2	-	-	TGTGCCAGCAGCCAAGGGGGGGGAAGAGGGCACACTGAAGCTTTCTTT	CASSQGGGRGHTEAFF